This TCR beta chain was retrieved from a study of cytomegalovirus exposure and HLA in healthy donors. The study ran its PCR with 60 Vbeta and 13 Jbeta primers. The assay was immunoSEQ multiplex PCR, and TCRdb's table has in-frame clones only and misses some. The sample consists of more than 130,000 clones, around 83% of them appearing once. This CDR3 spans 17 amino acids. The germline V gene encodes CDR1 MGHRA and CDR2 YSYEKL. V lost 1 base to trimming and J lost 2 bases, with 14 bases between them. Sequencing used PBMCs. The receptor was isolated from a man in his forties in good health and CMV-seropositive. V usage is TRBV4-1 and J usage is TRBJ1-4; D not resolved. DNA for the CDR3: TGCGCCAGCAGCCAAGTCCTCGGGGTGGGCACTAATGAAAAACTGTTTTTT. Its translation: CASSQVLGVGTNEKLFF.